This TCR beta chain is drawn from a study of shared clonotypes between healthy human individuals (dated by TCRdb to the early 2020s). Notes on the research overall: Two women and a few men aged 18 to 49 years were included in the cohort. Between about 0.8 and 9 billion PBMCs per donor were obtained by leukapheresis. To increase sequencing depth and limit assay-specific biases, different laboratories used diverse techniques to prepare libraries and sequence TCR repertoires. For each donor, CD4 naive and CD4 memory were each given three plates, CD8 naive was given two plates, and CD8 memory was given one plate. The study deeply sequenced blood TCR repertoires of about 5 healthy adults to estimate repertoire size and the extent of clonotype sharing between individuals.

Comment on this clone: It lacks a known antigen. Per-base qualities were not stored, and no clone one base away is much larger.

In the germline V gene (reference sequence), CDR1 corresponds to MNHEY and CDR2 to SMNVEV. The CDR3 contains 14 residues, cysteine and phenylalanine counted. Here the CDR3 DNA is all that survives: 42 bases in frame from base 1. At the junction V is shortened by 3 bases and J by 0 bases; bases outside the gene matches: 2. TCR CDR3 regions were amplified from genomic DNA by multiplex PCR using the deep immunoSEQ assay. For each cell subset, the extracted genomic DNA was distributed evenly across all wells of several immunoSEQ 96-well plates, and each plate served as one replicate. For sorted subsets, each replicate PCR was loaded with 150 to 250 ng genomic DNA, equivalent to 30,000 or so T cell genomes. Purified libraries were quantified with a Qubit 3.0 fluorometer, sized on a Bioanalyzer 2100, and re-quantified with the KAPA Library Quantification kit. Every immunoSEQ 96-well plate was sequenced on a dedicated single-read 150-cycle Illumina NextSeq 550 flow cell. In the paper's pipeline: Because the immunoSEQ output included only junctional sequences and no quality scores, the filtering could not be the same as the filtering used for full-length reads. Sequences were annotated with PyIR, a Python wrapper for IgBLAST v1.9, using IMGT germline references to assign V/J genes and CDR3. Any read was removed if the V/J assignment was weak (E-value above 1e-6), the CDR3 was missing, or the read contained stop codons, out-of-frame junctions, or ambiguous translated residues. A V3J clonotype was defined by an identical inferred V gene, J gene, and CDR3 amino acid sequence. To compute the percentage overlap between repertoires, the number of shared unique clonotypes was divided by the size of the smaller repertoire. Richness of each repertoire was evaluated using RTK rarefaction, the Chao1 estimator, and Recon v2.1 estimates of unobserved clonotypes. For all TCRbeta clonotypes obtained by the gDNA method from a handful of donors, generation probabilities were computed with OLGA. TCRdb took over this immuneACCESS table, retaining in-frame rearrangements with V and J assigned. Such tables are incomplete; in checked studies, under half of the missing clones stem from an unresolved V gene, and the remainder is unexplained. V and J calls and clone size are copied from that table; D and trimming were computed from the DNA. This sample is represented by some 1,400,000 clones; more than 95% of them were singletons. The ten largest clonotypes hold approximately 1.2% of the sample.

Donors were healthy HIV-negative adults with no recently reported acute infections or vaccinations. Only Caucasian adults living in Nashville, Tennessee, USA were represented among the donors. CD4+ T cells were enriched by magnetic negative selection, after which naive cells were positively selected on CD45RA and the negative fraction was taken as the memory subset. After blood collection by leukapheresis, PBMCs were isolated using Ficoll-Histopaque density gradient centrifugation and then cryopreserved in the vapor phase of liquid nitrogen. Purity and quantity of every magnetically sorted T cell population were checked by analytical flow cytometry. From each sorted fraction, genomic DNA was isolated and quantified by UV absorbance on a Nanodrop 2000c. Summary of the overall study and its limitations: Sharing across a few donors was observed for approximately 5% of naive CD4, over 3% of naive CD8, roughly 2.4% of memory CD4, and around 0.44% of memory CD8 clonotypes. Because the study included a small number of donors, the genetic and exposure-history diversity represented was limited. Even with the large sequencing depth, rarefaction of the sorted-subset datasets indicated that sequencing was incomplete. Compared with non-shared clonotypes, the clonotypes found in all four sorted-subset donors had higher generation probabilities. Only blood was sampled, and tissue TCR repertoires likely differ from those in blood. Pairwise subsampling indicated that sequencing depth was expected to affect the degree of clonotype sharing among donors. Larger estimated clonotype richness was generally found for naive subsets than for memory subsets.

The V and J genes are TRBV27 and TRBJ2-7; 7 junctional bases match TRBD1. What was sequenced was naive CD4+ T cells sorted from blood. This specimen's cell subset or site label, interpreted: CD45RA+ positively selected. This receptor was identified in a man under 40 in good health. The DNA is as follows: TGTGCCAGCAGTTTTGGACAGGCCTCCTACGAGCAGTACTTC. Translation gives CASSFGQASYEQYF.